A selection of T cell receptor beta chains follows, all from one sample in a study of control samples from healthy donors and cancer patients. Sequencing used immunoSEQ multiplex PCR; TCRdb keeps in-frame clones, though not all of them. The sample contains more than 80,000 clones, 80% to 95% of which appear only once. Input material: blood. The receptors were sampled from a man aged 18 to 30 in good health. CDR3s include the opening cysteine and the closing phenylalanine or tryptophan. D genes are given only for firm matches. Only part of the rows carry a size: once, few, many, or a class if the clone is expanded.

TRBD1,NA,TRBV7-2,TRBJ1-2,TGTGCCAGCAGCTACAACGCTCGGGACAGATTCAGAGTTGGAGGCTACACCTTC,CASSYNARDRFRVGGYTF
NA,NA,TRBV6-5,TRBJ1-2,TGTGCCAGCAGCCCGCCCGGGGCCACTGGCTACACCTTC,CASSPPGATGYTF
NA,NA,TRBV27,TRBJ2-7,TGTGCCAGCAGTTTCCTCAACGAGCAGTACTTC,CASSFLNEQYF
NA,NA,TRBV11-2,TRBJ1-1,TGTGCCAGCAGCTTAGACAGAAGGAACACTGAAGCTTTCTTT,CASSLDRRNTEAFF
NA,NA,TRBV24-1,TRBJ2-3,TGTGCCACCATCCCGTGGACTACGCAGTATTTT,CATIPWTTQYF
NA,NA,TRBV15,TRBJ1-2,TGTGCCACCAGCAGCTTTGAAGGCTATGGCTACACCTTC,CATSSFEGYGYTF
NA,NA,TRBV15,TRBJ2-7,TGTGCCACCAGCAGAGAGCGTGGGGCAGAGTACGAGCAGTACTTC,CATSRERGAEYEQYF
TRBD1,once,TRBV6-1,TRBJ1-2,TGTGCCAGCAGTGAAGCAGGGAAACAGGGGCATGGCTACACCTTC,CASSEAGKQGHGYTF
TRBD1,NA,TRBV5-6,TRBJ1-6,TGTGCCAGCAGCTCCCGGGACAGCACACCCAATTCACCCCTCCACTTT,CASSSRDSTPNSPLHF
NA,NA,TRBV7-9,TRBJ1-1,TGTGCCAGCAGTGTTTCGGGAGGGAACACTGAAGCTTTCTTT,CASSVSGGNTEAFF
TRBD1,NA,TRBV5-1,TRBJ1-1,TGCGCCAGCAGCCTAGAGGGACAGCTGAACACTGAAGCTTTCTTT,CASSLEGQLNTEAFF
NA,NA,TRBV7-9,TRBJ1-4,TGTGCCAGCAAGGGGGGAGGTGGTGGAAAACTGTTTTTT,CASKGGGGGKLFF
TRBD1,NA,TRBV6-4,TRBJ1-1,TGTGCCAGCAGTGACTCACAGGGGACCACTGAAGCTTTCTTT,CASSDSQGTTEAFF
NA,NA,TRBV15,TRBJ1-4,TGTGCCACCAGCAGAGCTCACGGAGGACAGCCACCCAGGGAAAAACTGTTTTTT,CATSRAHGGQPPREKLFF
NA,NA,TRBV7-9,TRBJ2-7,TGTGCCAGCAGTTCGTTCTCGGGTTGGATCTACGAGCAGTACTTC,CASSSFSGWIYEQYF
NA,NA,TRBV19,TRBJ2-1,TGTGCCACCAGCGCGTCGGGCTACAATGAGCAGTTCTTC,CATSASGYNEQFF
TRBD1,NA,TRBV6-5,TRBJ1-1,TGTGCCAGCAGGAAGACAGGGGAAACTGAAGCTTTCTTT,CASRKTGETEAFF
NA,NA,TRBV15,TRBJ2-1,TGTGCCACCAGCATAAGACTAACACCCGGGGATCGGAAGTTCTTC,CATSIRLTPGDRKFF
NA,NA,TRBV6-4,TRBJ1-6,TGTGCCAGCAGTGCCTCGGGGGACCCCTATTCACCCCTCCACTTT,CASSASGDPYSPLHF
NA,NA,TRBV13,TRBJ1-1,TGTGCCAGCAGCTTAGGCCTCGGGGTTGAAGCTTTCTTT,CASSLGLGVEAFF
TRBD2,NA,TRBV4-2,TRBJ2-1,TGTGCCAGCAGCCAAGGAGCGGGAGAGATCTACAATGAGCAGTTCTTC,CASSQGAGEIYNEQFF
NA,NA,TRBV4-1,TRBJ1-1,TGCGCCAGCAGCCAAGATAGAGACACTGAAGCTTTCTTT,CASSQDRDTEAFF
NA,NA,TRBV27,TRBJ2-6,TGTGCCAGCAGCCCGGCCTTTGGGGCCAACGTCCTGACTTTC,CASSPAFGANVLTF
NA,NA,TRBV6-5,TRBJ1-3,TGTGCCAGCAGCAATATGAGGGGCTCTGGAAACACCATATATTTT,CASSNMRGSGNTIYF
NA,NA,TRBV30,TRBJ1-1,TGTGCCTGGAGTGTACTCAGGGGGAACACTGAAGCTTTCTTT,CAWSVLRGNTEAFF
TRBD1,once,TRBV7-9,TRBJ1-6,TGTGCCAGCAGCTTACGGGGACAGGGGGCCTATAATTCACCCCTCCACTTT,CASSLRGQGAYNSPLHF
NA,NA,TRBV3-1/TRBV3-2,TRBJ1-1,TGTGCCAGCAGCCAAGGGCAGAACACTGAAGCTTTCTTT,CASSQGQNTEAFF
NA,NA,TRBV4-1,TRBJ1-1,TGCGCCAGCAGCCAAGGAAAGACAGTAGAAGCTTTCTTT,CASSQGKTVEAFF
TRBD1,once,TRBV7-2,TRBJ1-1,TGTGCCAGCAGCTTATACGAGTTCGGGACAGGGGCCTTGAACACTGAAGCTTTCTTT,CASSLYEFGTGALNTEAFF
TRBD2,NA,TRBV5-1,TRBJ2-1,TGCGCCAGCAGCTTGGGTCGGGCTAGCGGGAGTATATATGAGCAGTTCTTC,CASSLGRASGSIYEQFF
NA,NA,TRBV4-3,TRBJ2-1,TGCGCCAGCAGCCACTCCCCCGGCGGTTCAGGGCCAAACAATGAGCAGTTCTTC,CASSHSPGGSGPNNEQFF
TRBD1,NA,TRBV7-8,TRBJ2-7,TGTGCCAGCAGCTTAACCTCGGGACAGGAAAGCTCCTACGAGCAGTACTTC,CASSLTSGQESSYEQYF
NA,NA,TRBV6-5,TRBJ1-5,TGTGCCAGCAGGGGACATAAGGATCAGCCCCAGCATTTT,CASRGHKDQPQHF
TRBD2,NA,TRBV4-3,TRBJ2-3,TGCGCCAGCAGCCAAGAAATTTTTGTGGTAGGGCGGGAGAAAGATACGCAGTATTTT,CASSQEIFVVGREKDTQYF
NA,NA,TRBV30,TRBJ2-5,TGTGCCTGGACGGGGAACAAGGGAGAGACCCAGTACTTC,CAWTGNKGETQYF
NA,NA,TRBV7-3,TRBJ1-1,TGTGCCAGCACCTCGAGACCCGGAGGTGAAGCTTTCTTT,CASTSRPGGEAFF
NA,NA,TRBV27,TRBJ1-5,TGTGCCAGCAGTTTATCGGTTGGGACCGATAGCAATCAGCCCCAGCATTTT,CASSLSVGTDSNQPQHF
NA,NA,TRBV4-3,TRBJ2-2,TGCGCCAGCAGCCAAGGTAACGCGCCCGGGGAGCTGTTTTTT,CASSQGNAPGELFF
NA,NA,TRBV27,TRBJ1-2,TGTGCCAGCAGTTTAGGGGCAGGGAACTATGGCTACACCTTC,CASSLGAGNYGYTF
TRBD2,NA,TRBV6-5,TRBJ2-7,TGTGCCAGCAGGCTAGCGGGGACCTACGAGCAGTACTTC,CASRLAGTYEQYF